Given below is one T cell receptor beta chain in context. Methods used by the authors: Scientists estimated how many nucleated cells there were by amplifying reference gene primers. TCRdb's table, derived via immunoSEQ multiplex PCR, lists solely in-frame clones and lacks some. D and trimming come from the DNA, and the V and J calls and clone size come from that table. This sample yields about 120,000 clones, of which roughly 89% are seen a single time; approximately 2% belongs to the top ten. V gave up 4 bases and J gave up 6 bases, with 16 bases separating them. Germline V gene data show CDR1 as SGHRS and CDR2 as YFSETQ. This CDR3 contains 14 residues. This specimen belongs to a study of blood T cell repertoires in COVID-19. About the research overall: Some COVID-19 samples were acute and others convalescent; all came from the United States, Italy and Spain. PBMCs, B-cell-depleted T cells, or T cells were the source of the cDNA or gDNA that made up the material.

The receptor's source is a woman aged 50 to 65 with acute or convalescent COVID-19. Sequencing was performed on peripheral blood. This rearrangement joins TRBV5-1 to TRBJ1-1, with unresolved D. CDR3 sequence reads: CASSLWGGNPEAFF. The CDR3 DNA sequence: TGCGCCAGCAGCCTGTGGGGAGGGAATCCTGAAGCTTTCTTT.